This T cell receptor (beta chain) came from a study of blood T cell repertoires in COVID-19. Study in general: The study drew acute and convalescent COVID-19 samples from the United States, Italy and Spain.

J gave up 8 bases and V 4 bases, and 14 bases lay outside the gene matches. This CDR3 contains 16 residues. Germline lookup yields CDR1 SGHRS and CDR2 YFSETQ. Libraries were prepared by immunoSEQ multiplex PCR; TCRdb keeps only in-frame clonotypes and omits some of them. The sample shows about 200,000 clones, 65% to 90% of them seen only once. V gene TRBV5-1 combines with J gene TRBJ2-1; 8 positions match TRBD1. The clonotype was recovered from a man aged 40-55 years who had recovered from COVID-19. Sequencing was performed on PBMCs or T cells enriched from blood (not recorded which). CDR3 sequence reads: CASSPPWAGGFDEQFF. CDR3 bases: TGCGCCAGCAGCCCCCCTTGGGCAGGGGGCTTTGATGAGCAGTTCTTC. Full variable domain (rest looked up from reference TRBV5-1 and TRBJ2-1): KAGVTQTPRYLIKTRGQQVTLSCSPISGHRSVSWYQQTPGQGLQFLFEYFSETQRNKGNFPGRFSGRQFSNSRSEMNVSTLELGDSALYLCASSPPWAGGFDEQFFGPGTRLTVL.